Sequencing of this T cell receptor (beta chain) was carried out in a study of graft-versus-host responses after intestinal transplantation (dated by TCRdb to the early 2020s). Turning to the overall study: The transplants that recipients received were multivisceral, liver-intestinal, or isolated intestinal. The cohort enrolled 24 intestinal transplant recipients, one of whom was a retransplant, and a few patients without pretransplant specimens were excluded. After intestinal transplantation, graft-versus-host and host-versus-graft alloreactive T cell clones in the graft, circulation and bone marrow were tracked using bulk TCR-beta CDR3 sequencing. A peak of at least 4% donor T cells among recipient peripheral blood mononuclear cells was the definition used for donor T cell macrochimerism. To identify alloreactive clones, pre-transplant mixed lymphocyte reaction products were sequenced and compared with unstimulated pre-transplant donor and recipient T cells. Rather than going through the commercial service, samples from a few later patients were sequenced in-house on an Illumina MiSeq and processed with MiXCR. All recipients received anti-thymocyte globulin induction followed by maintenance tacrolimus and steroids for around three years. What the authors observed across the whole study: In the allografts of patients with donor T cell macrochimerism, GvH to HvG T cell clonal ratios were high. Conclusions were limited by the relatively low number and heterogeneity of intestinal transplant patients. Early after transplant, peak levels of circulating GvH clones were found to be associated with declines in HvG clones. GvH clones turned up in recipient bone marrow, with some appearing earlier in ileal mucosa or blood, a pattern consistent with an intestinal mucosal origin.

Libraries were made using the immunoSEQ multiplex PCR assay. For most patients, genomic DNA was isolated with the Qiagen DNeasy Blood and Tissue Kit and shipped frozen to Adaptive Biotechnologies for TCR sequencing. Adaptive Biotechnologies carried out high-throughput TCR-beta CDR3 sequencing of genomic DNA for most patients. From the authors' description of their analysis: Adaptive's ImmunoSEQ software was the source of the TCR sequencing data for 15 to 20 patients, while a few other patients were processed with MiXCR and VDJtools. CD4 versus CD8 sorting errors were corrected by removing sequences found in both subsets at a frequency ratio below 5:1. CDR3 nucleotide sequences shared between donor and recipient were removed because their origin could not be assigned. To count as alloreactive, a clone needed at least 2-fold expansion over unstimulated cells and a minimum CFSE-low frequency of 0.002% (template counts) or 0.001% (read counts). A clone was considered mappable if detected in the sequenced pre-transplant spleen, lymph node, or MLR CFSE-low populations of the donor or recipient. Cumulative frequency of alloreactive clones was calculated as a percentage of all sequences weighted by copy number. The clones in this table, taken by TCRdb from immuneACCESS, are in-frame only. Not every clone is retained; where verified, under half of the shortfall comes from an unresolved V gene, and the cause of the rest is unknown. D and trimming come from the DNA, and the V and J calls and clone size come from that table. Within this sample are about 97,000 clones, with roughly 90% of them counted one time only. The ten largest account for about 0.072% of the sample.

Comment on this clone: Its specific antigen is unknown. The input lacks base qualities; no much larger clone sits a single base away.

Germline trimming: 0 bases from V, 0 bases from J; junction bases outside gene matches: 5. Looking up the germline V gene yields CDR1 SGDLS and CDR2 YYNGEE. The CDR3, cysteine through phenylalanine, is 17 amino acids long. This entry keeps only the CDR3 DNA: 51 bases, framed from base 1. Read against the paper, the sample's time point label means: cells obtained before transplantation from donor or recipient. CD3+CD4+ and CD3+CD8+ populations were FACS-sorted from unstimulated pre-transplant donor and recipient cells taken from spleen or lymph nodes. The sequence came from a human donor who was the organ donor for an intestinal transplant. This specimen was unstimulated CD8+ T cells sorted from spleen or lymph node cells, taken before transplant. Recombination linked TRBV9 to TRBJ2-1; 8 middle bases align to TRBD2. The CDR3 amino acid sequence is: CASSVGGGILSYNEQFF. The bases read TGTGCCAGCAGCGTAGGCGGGGGGATCCTCTCCTACAATGAGCAGTTCTTC.